This paragraph covers one T cell receptor (beta chain) sequence. The antigen is not known. CDR3 size: 16 residues. CDR1 and CDR2 (germline): SGHVS, FNYEAQ. Trimming took off 4 bases at V and 3 bases at J, with 18 bases between the two ends. This specimen comes from a study of Tregs in tolerant kidney transplant recipients. Points from the study as a whole: The small number of patients limits these findings pending further validation. Activated donor B cell expansion appeared to reveal the most relevant donor-specific TCRbeta repertoire.

TCRdb keeps only in-frame clones here, not all; method: immunoSEQ multiplex PCR. The data hold some 88,000 clones, with about 92% observed a single time. This receptor was taken from a human donor in good health. The chain employs TRBV7-6 and TRBJ1-2; D remains ambiguous. Material: CD8+ T cells from blood. The CDR3 DNA reads TGTGCCAGCAGCTCTCCTGGGGAGGGAGTGGACTATGGCTACACCTTC. Protein sequence: CASSSPGEGVDYGYTF.